The entry that follows covers one T cell receptor (beta chain) sequence. The antigen is not known. Some clones are missing from TCRdb's copy, which holds only in-frame ones; the method was immunoSEQ multiplex PCR. The data hold around 150,000 clones, with approximately 80% observed a single time. Germline CDR1 reads MDHEN; CDR2 reads SYDVKM. This CDR3 has 13 residues. Trimming removed 6 bases from V and 9 bases from J, with 18 bases in between. The sample originates from a study of PD-1 blockade in classical Hodgkin lymphoma. Study conclusions and caveats: Those achieving complete response showed baseline diversity like newly diagnosed patients. Repertoire differences lack defined causes, possibly disease activity or prior therapy. Healthy donors were reported to have higher baseline TCR diversity than newly diagnosed patients.

Each patient's relapse followed autologous stem cell transplantation, and brentuximab vedotin exposure varied. This specimen was peripheral blood mononuclear cells (PBMCs), taken before the second cycle of nivolumab. The V call is TRBV28, the J call TRBJ2-7; the D is unclear. The clonotype was recovered from a human donor with classical Hodgkin lymphoma. The CDR3 is CASSPRLPEVQYF. In DNA, the CDR3 is TGTGCCAGCAGCCCCCGCCTACCAGAGGTGCAGTACTTC.